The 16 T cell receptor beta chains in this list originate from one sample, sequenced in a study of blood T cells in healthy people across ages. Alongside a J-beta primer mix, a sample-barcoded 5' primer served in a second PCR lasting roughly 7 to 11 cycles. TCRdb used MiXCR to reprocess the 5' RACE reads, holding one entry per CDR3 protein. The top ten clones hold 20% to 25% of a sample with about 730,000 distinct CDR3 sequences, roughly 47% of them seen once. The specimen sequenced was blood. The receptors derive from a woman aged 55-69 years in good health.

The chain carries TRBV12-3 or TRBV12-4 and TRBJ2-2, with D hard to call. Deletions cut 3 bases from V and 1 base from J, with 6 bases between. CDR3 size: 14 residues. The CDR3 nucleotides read TGTGCCAGCAGTTTGAACAGGAACACCGGGGAGCTGTTTTTT. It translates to CASSLNRNTGELFF.

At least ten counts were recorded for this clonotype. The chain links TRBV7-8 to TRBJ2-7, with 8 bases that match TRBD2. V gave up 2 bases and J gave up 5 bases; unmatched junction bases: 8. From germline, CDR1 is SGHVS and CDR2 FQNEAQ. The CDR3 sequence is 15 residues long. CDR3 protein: CASSLNGRAYNEQYF. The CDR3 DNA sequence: TGTGCCAGCAGCTTAAACGGGAGGGCGTACAACGAGCAGTACTTC.

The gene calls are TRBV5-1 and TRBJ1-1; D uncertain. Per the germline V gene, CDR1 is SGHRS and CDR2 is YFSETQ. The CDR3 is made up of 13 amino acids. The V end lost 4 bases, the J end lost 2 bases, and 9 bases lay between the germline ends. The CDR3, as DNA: TGCGCCAGCAGCCAAAACAGCAACACTGAAGCTTTCTTT. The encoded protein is CASSQNSNTEAFF.

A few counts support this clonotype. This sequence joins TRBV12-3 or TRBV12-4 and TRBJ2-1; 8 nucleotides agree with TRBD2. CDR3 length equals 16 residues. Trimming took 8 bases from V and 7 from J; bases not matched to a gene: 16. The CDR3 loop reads CASFIRTSGGPNEQFF. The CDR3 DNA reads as TGTGCCAGCTTCATAAGGACGAGCGGGGGACCGAATGAGCAGTTCTTC.

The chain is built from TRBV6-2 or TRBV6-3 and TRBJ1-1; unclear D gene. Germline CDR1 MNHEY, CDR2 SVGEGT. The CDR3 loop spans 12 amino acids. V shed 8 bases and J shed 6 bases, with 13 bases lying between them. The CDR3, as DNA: TGTGCCAGCCTTTCCCGGAGGGCTGAAGCTTTCTTT. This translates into CASLSRRAEAFF.

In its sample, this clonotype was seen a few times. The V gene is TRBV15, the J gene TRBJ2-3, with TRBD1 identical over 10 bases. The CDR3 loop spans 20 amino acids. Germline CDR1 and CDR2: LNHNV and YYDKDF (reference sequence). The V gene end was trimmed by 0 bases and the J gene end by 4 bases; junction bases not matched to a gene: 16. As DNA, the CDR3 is TGTGCCACCAGCAGAGATCTTCAGGGTCGGGACAGGGGTTTCCCAGATACGCAGTATTTT. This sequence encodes CATSRDLQGRDRGFPDTQYF.

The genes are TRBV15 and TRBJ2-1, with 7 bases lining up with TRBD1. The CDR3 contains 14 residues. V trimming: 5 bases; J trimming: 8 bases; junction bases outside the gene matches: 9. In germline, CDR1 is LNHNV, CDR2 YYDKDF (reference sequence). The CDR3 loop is CATSARQGVYEQFF. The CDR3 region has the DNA TGTGCCACCAGCGCCAGACAGGGTGTATATGAGCAGTTCTTC.

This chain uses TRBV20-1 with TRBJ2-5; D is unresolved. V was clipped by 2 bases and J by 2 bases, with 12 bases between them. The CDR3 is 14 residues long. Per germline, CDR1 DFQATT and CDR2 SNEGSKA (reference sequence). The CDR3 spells CSARRYPIQETQYF. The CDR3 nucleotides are TGCAGTGCTAGACGCTACCCGATTCAAGAGACCCAGTACTTC.

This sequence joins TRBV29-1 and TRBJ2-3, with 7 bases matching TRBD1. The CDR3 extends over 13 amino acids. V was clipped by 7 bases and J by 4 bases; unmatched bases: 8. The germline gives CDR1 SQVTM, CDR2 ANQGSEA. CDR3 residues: CSAPRQGPDTQYF. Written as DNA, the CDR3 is TGCAGCGCCCCTCGACAGGGCCCAGATACGCAGTATTTT.

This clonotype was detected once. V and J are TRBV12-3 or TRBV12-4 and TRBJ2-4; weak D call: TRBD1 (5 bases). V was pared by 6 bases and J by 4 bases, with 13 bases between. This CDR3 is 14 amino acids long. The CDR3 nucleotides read TGTGCCAGCAGCTCTGACAGAATAAAAAACATTCAGTACTTC. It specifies CASSSDRIKNIQYF.

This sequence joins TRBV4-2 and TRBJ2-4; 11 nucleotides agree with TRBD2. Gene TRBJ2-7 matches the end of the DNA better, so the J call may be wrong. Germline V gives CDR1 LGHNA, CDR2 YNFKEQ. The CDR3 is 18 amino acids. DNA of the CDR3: TGTGCCAGCAGCCTGTTTACCGATAGCGGGAGGGCCCCTCACGAGCAGTACTTC. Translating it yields CASSLFTDSGRAPHEQYF.

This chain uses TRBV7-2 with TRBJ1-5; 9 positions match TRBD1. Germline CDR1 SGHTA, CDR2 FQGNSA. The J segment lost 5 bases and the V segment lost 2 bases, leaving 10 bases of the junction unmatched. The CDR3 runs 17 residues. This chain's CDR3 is CASSLSGSGTGHQPQHF. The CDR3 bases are TGTGCCAGCAGCTTATCCGGATCCGGGACAGGGCATCAGCCCCAGCATTTT.

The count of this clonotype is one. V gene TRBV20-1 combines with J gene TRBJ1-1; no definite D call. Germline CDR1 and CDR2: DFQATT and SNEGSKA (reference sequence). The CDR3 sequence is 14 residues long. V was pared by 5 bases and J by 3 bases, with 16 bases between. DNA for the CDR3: TGCAGTGCTCCCCGGGGAGCCCCGGACACTGAAGCTTTCTTT. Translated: CSAPRGAPDTEAFF.

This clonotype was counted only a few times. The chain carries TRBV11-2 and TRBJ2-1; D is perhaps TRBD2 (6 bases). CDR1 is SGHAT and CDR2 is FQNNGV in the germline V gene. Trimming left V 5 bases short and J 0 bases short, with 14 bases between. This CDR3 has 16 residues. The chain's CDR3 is CASSPPGVNSYNEQFF. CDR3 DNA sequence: TGTGCCAGCAGCCCTCCGGGGGTTAACTCCTACAATGAGCAGTTCTTC. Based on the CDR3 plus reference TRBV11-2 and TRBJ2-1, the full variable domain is EAGVAQSPRYKIIEKRQSVAFWCNPISGHATLYWYQQILGQGPKLLIQFQNNGVVDDSQLPKDRFSAERLKGVDSTLKIQPAKLEDSAVYLCASSPPGVNSYNEQFFGPGTRLTVL.

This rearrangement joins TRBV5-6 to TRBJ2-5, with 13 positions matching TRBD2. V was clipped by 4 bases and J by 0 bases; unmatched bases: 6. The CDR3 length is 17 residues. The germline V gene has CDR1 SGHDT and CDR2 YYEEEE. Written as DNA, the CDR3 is TGTGCCAGCAGCCCCATGACTAGCGGGGGGTACCAAGAGACCCAGTACTTC. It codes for CASSPMTSGGYQETQYF.

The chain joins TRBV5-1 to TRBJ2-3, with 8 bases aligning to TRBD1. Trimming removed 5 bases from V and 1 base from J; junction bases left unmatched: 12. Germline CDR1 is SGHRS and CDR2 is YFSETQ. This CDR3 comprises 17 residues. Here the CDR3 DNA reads TGCGCCAGCAGTATTACTAAGACAGGGGCGCGCACAGATACGCAGTATTTT. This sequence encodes CASSITKTGARTDTQYF. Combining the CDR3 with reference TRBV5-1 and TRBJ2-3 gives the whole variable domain KAGVTQTPRYLIKTRGQQVTLSCSPISGHRSVSWYQQTPGQGLQFLFEYFSETQRNKGNFPGRFSGRQFSNSRSEMNVSTLELGDSALYLCASSITKTGARTDTQYFGPGTRLTVL.